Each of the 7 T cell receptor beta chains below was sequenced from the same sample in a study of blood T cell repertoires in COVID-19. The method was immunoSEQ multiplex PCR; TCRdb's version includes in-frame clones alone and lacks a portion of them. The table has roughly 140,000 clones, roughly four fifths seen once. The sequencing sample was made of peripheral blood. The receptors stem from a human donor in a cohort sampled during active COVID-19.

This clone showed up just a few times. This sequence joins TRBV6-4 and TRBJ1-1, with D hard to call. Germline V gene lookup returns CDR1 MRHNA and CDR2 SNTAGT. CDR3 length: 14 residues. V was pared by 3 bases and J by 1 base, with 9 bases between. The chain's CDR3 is CASSEEGGNTEAFF. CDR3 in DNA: TGTGCCAGCAGTGAAGAGGGTGGGAACACTGAAGCTTTCTTT.

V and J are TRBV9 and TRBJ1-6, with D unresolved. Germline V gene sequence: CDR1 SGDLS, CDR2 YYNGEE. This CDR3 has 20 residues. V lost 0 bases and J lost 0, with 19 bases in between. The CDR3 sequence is CASSVGQNPVGSSYNSPLHF. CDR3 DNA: TGTGCCAGCAGCGTAGGTCAAAACCCCGTAGGGAGCTCCTATAATTCACCCCTCCACTTT. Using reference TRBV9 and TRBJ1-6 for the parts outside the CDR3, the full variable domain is DSGVTQTPKHLITATGQRVTLRCSPRSGDLSVYWYQQSLDQGLQFLIQYYNGEERAKGNILERFSAQQFPDLHSELNLSSLELGDSALYFCASSVGQNPVGSSYNSPLHFGNGTRLTVT.

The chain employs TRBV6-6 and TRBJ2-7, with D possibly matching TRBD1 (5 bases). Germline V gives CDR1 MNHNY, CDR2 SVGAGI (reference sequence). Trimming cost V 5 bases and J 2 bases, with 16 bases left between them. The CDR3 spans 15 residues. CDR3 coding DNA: TGTGCCAGCAGTCGAGTGCCAGGGTGGACCTACGAGCAGTACTTC. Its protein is CASSRVPGWTYEQYF.

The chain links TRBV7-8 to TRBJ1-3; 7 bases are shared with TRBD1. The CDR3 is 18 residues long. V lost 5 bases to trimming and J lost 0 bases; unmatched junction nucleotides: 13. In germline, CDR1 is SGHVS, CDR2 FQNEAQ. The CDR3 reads CASSPRQGGISSGNTIYF. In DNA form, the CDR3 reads TGTGCCAGCAGCCCAAGACAGGGCGGAATTTCCTCTGGAAACACCATATATTTT. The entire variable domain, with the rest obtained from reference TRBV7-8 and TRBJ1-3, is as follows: GAGVSQSPRYKVAKRGQDVALRCDPISGHVSLFWYQQALGQGPEFLTYFQNEAQLDKSGLPSDRFFAERPEGSVSTLKIQRTQQEDSAVYLCASSPRQGGISSGNTIYFGEGSWLTVV.

CDR3 in amino acids: CASGLESSTDTQYF. CDR3 coding DNA: TGTGCTAGTGGTTTGGAATCGTCCACAGATACGCAGTATTTT. The genes are TRBV12-5 and TRBJ2-3, with D unclear. This CDR3 comprises 14 residues. V lost 1 base and J lost 2, with 7 bases in between. The germline V gene has CDR1 LGHNT and CDR2 FRNRAP.

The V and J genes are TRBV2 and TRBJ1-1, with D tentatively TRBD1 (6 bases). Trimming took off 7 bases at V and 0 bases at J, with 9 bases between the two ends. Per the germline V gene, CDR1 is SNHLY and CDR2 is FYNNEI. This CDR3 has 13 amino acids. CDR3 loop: CASTDSLNTEAFF. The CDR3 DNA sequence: TGTGCCAGCACGGACAGTCTGAACACTGAAGCTTTCTTT. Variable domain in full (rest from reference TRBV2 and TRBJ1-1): EPEVTQTPSHQVTQMGQEVILRCVPISNHLYFYWYRQILGQKVEFLVSFYNNEISEKSEIFDDQFSVERPDGSNFTLKIRSTKLEDSAMYFCASTDSLNTEAFFGQGTRLTVV.

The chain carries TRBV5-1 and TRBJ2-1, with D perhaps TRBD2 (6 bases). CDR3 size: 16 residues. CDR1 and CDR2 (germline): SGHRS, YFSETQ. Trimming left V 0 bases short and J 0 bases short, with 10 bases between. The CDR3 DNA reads TGCGCCAGCAGCTTGGCATCCGGGGGCTCCTACAATGAGCAGTTCTTC. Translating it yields CASSLASGGSYNEQFF. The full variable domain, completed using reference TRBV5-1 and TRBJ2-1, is KAGVTQTPRYLIKTRGQQVTLSCSPISGHRSVSWYQQTPGQGLQFLFEYFSETQRNKGNFPGRFSGRQFSNSRSEMNVSTLELGDSALYLCASSLASGGSYNEQFFGPGTRLTVL.